The entry below describes one T cell receptor beta chain. As handled by the study authors: Estimates of nucleated cell counts were drawn from the amplification of reference gene primers. Method: immunoSEQ multiplex PCR; TCRdb's copy keeps in-frame clones and lacks some. The V and J calls and clone size were taken over from that table, and D and trimming were inferred from the DNA. The sample comprises some 100,000 clones, 81% of which are singletons, and 4.4% rests with the top ten. These data originate in a study of blood T cell repertoires in COVID-19. The V end was cut by 0 bases, the J end by 2 bases, with 12 bases between. The germline gives CDR1 SGHRS, CDR2 YFSETQ. CDR3 length: 15 amino acids.

Sequenced material: peripheral blood. The chain links TRBV5-1 to TRBJ2-7, with D unresolved. The sequence was obtained from a man aged 55-75 years with acute or convalescent COVID-19. The CDR3 nucleotides read TGCGCCAGCAGCTTGGTCGCCCAGGCCCCCTACGAGCAGTACTTC. It specifies CASSLVAQAPYEQYF.